This note documents a single TCR beta chain sequence. Researchers amplified the TCR beta CDR3 regions from RNA transcripts. The TCR CDR3 first-round RT-PCR relied on the HTBI primer set. TCRdb re-called the multiplex PCR reads through MiXCR, storing one row per CDR3 protein. The repertoire has approximately 400,000 distinct CDR3 sequences, just under 25% of them found once; the top ten carry more than 60%. The CDR3 has 15 amino acids. V lost 3 bases, J lost 1 base, and 14 bases lay in between. Germline-derived CDR1 and CDR2 are GTSNPN and SVGIG (reference sequence). Those patients with uncontrolled infection, other autoimmune disease, pregnancy or lactation were excluded. This sample was taken from a study of T cells in Graves' hyperthyroidism and ophthalmopathy.

The chain carries TRBV30 and TRBJ2-3, with a possible D match to TRBD1 (6 bases). Specimen: blood. This receptor was obtained from a man aged 45-60 years with Graves' hyperthyroidism. CDR3 sequence reads: CAWSPGVVGTDTQYF. In DNA form, the CDR3 reads TGTGCCTGGAGCCCAGGGGTGGTGGGCACAGATACGCAGTATTTT.